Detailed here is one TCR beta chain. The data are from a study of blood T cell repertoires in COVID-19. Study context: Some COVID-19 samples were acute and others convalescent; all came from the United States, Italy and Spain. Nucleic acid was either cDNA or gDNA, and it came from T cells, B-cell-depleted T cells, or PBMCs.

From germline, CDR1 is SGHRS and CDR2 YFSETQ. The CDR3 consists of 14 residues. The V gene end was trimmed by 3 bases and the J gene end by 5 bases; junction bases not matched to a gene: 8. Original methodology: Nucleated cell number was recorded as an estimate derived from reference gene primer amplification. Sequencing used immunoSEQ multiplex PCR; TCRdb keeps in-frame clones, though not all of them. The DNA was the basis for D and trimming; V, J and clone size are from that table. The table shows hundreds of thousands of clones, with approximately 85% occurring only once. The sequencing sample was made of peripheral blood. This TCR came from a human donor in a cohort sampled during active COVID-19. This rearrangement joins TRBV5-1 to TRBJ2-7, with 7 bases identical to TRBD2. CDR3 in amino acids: CASSSGEGSHEQYF. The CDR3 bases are TGCGCCAGCAGCTCGGGGGAGGGTTCCCACGAGCAGTACTTC.